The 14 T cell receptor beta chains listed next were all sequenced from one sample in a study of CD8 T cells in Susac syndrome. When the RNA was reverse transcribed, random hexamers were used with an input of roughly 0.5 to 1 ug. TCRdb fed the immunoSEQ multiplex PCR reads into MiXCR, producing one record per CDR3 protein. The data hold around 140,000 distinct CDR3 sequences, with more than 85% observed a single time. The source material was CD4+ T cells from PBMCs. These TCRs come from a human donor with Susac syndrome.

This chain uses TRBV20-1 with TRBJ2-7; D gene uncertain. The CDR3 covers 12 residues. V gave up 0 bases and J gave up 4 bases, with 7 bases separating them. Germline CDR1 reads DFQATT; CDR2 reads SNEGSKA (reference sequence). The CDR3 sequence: CSARDREYEQYF. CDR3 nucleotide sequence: TGCAGTGCTAGAGATAGGGAATACGAGCAGTACTTC.

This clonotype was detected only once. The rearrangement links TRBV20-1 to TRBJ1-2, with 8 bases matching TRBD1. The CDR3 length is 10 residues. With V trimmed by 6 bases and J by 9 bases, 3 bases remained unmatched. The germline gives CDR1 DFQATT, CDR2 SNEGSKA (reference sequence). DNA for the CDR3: TGCAGTGCGGACAGGGATCGCTACACCTTC. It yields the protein CSADRDRYTF.

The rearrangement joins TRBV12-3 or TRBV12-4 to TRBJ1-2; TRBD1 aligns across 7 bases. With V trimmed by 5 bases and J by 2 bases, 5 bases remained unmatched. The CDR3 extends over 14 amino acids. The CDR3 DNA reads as TGTGCCAGCAGTCCCGCGGGACAGAACTATGGCTACACCTTC. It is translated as CASSPAGQNYGYTF.

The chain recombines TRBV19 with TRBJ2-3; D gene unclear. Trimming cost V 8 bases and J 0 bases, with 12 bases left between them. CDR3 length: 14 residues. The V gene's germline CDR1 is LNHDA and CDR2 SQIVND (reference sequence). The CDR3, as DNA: TGTGCCAGTCAGCAAACTCCTAGCACAGATACGCAGTATTTT. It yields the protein CASQQTPSTDTQYF.

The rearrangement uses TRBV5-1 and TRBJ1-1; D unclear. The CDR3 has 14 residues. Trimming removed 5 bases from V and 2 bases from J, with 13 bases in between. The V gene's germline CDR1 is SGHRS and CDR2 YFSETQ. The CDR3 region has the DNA TGCGCCAGCAGTCTAGAGACGGGAAACACTGAAGCTTTCTTT. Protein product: CASSLETGNTEAFF.

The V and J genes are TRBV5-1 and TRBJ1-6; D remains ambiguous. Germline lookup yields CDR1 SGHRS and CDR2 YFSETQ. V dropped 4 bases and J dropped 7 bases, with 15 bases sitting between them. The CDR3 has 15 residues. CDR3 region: CASSLRSLGNSPLHF. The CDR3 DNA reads TGCGCCAGCAGCCTTAGGTCCCTTGGGAATTCACCCCTCCACTTT.

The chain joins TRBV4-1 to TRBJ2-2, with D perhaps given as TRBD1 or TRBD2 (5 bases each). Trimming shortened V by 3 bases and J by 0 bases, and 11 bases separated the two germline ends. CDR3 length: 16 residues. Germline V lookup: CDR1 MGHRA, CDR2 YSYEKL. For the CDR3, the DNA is TGCGCCAGCAGCCACTGGGGACGGTCGAACACCGGGGAGCTGTTTTTT. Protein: CASSHWGRSNTGELFF.

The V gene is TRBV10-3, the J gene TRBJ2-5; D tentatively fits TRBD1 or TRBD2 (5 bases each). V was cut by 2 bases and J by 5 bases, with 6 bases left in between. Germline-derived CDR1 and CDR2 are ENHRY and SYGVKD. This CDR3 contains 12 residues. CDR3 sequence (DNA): TGTGCCATCAGTGAGGAGGGGGAGACCCAGTACTTC. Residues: CAISEEGETQYF.

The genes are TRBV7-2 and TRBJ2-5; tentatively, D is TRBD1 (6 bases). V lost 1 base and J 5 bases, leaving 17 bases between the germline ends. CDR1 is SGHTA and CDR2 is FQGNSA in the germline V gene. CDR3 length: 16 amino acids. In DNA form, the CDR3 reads TGTGCCAGCAGCTTAGAGGGTACAGGGTATAGGGAGACCCAGTACTTC. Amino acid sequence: CASSLEGTGYRETQYF.

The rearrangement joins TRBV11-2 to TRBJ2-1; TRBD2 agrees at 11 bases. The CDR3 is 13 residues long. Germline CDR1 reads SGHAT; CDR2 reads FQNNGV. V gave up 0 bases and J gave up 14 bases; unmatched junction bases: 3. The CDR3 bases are TGTGCCAGCAGCTTAGAGGCTAGCGGGGGGAAGTTCTTC. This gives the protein CASSLEASGGKFF.

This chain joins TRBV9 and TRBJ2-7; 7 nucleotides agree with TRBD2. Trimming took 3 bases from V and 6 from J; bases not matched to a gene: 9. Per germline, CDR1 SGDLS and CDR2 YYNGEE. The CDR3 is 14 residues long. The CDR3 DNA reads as TGTGCCAGCAGCGGCGGACTAGTCGAGGGCGAGCAGTACTTC. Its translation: CASSGGLVEGEQYF.

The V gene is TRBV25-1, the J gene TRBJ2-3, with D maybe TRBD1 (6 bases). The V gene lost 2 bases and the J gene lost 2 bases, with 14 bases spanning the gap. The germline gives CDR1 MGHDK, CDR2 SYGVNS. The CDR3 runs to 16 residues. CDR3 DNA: TGTGCCAGCAGTGAACCCCTCGGACAGTACACAGATACGCAGTATTTT. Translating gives CASSEPLGQYTDTQYF.

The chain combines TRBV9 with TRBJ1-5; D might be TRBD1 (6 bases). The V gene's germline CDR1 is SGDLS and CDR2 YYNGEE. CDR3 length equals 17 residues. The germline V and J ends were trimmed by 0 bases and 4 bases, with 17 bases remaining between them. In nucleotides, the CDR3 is TGTGCCAGCAGCGTAGGTGACCAGGGGATGGTTAATCAGCCCCAGCATTTT. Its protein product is CASSVGDQGMVNQPQHF.

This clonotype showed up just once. CDR3 in amino acids: CASSEVGTPTYEQYF. DNA of the CDR3: TGTGCCAGCAGTGAAGTGGGGACACCTACCTACGAGCAGTACTTC. This chain joins TRBV2 and TRBJ2-7; D is possibly TRBD1 (6 bases). Germline lookup yields CDR1 SNHLY and CDR2 FYNNEI. V lost 1 base and J lost 2, with 12 bases in between. The CDR3 has 15 amino acids.